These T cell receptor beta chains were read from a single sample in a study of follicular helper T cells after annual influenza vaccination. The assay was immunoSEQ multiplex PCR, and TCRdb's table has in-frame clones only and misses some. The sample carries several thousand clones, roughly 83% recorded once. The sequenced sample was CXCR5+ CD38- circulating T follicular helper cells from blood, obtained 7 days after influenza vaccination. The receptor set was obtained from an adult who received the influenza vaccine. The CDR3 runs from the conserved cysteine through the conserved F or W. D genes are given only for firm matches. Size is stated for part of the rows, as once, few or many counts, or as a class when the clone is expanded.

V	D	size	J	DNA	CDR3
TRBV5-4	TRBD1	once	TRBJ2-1	TGTGCCAGCAGCCGGGGACAGGGGCAATACAATGAGCAGTTCTTC	CASSRGQGQYNEQFF
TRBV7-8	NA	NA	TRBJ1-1	TGTGCCAGCAGCTTAGCGAAGAACACTGAAGCTTTCTTT	CASSLAKNTEAFF
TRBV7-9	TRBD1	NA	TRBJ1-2	TGTGCCAGCAGCCTTAGGGACAGGGGGCTTAATGGCTACACCTTC	CASSLRDRGLNGYTF
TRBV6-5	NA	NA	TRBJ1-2	TGTGCCAGCAGTTACTTGGGAGCTAACTATGGCTACACCTTC	CASSYLGANYGYTF
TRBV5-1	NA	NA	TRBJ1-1	TGCGCCAGCAGCTCCCTGGGCCTGAACACTGAAGCTTTCTTT	CASSSLGLNTEAFF
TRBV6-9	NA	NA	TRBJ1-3	TGTGCCAGCAGTTATAGCAACTGGGTGGACAACTCTGGAAACACCATATATTTT	CASSYSNWVDNSGNTIYF
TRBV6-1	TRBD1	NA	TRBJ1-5	TGTGCCAGCAGCCGGGACAGGGATCAGCCCCAGCATTTT	CASSRDRDQPQHF
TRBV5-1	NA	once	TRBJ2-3	TGCGCCAGCACCCCGACCAGGGGAGGCGATACGCAGTATTTT	CASTPTRGGDTQYF
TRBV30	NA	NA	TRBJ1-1	TGTGCCTGGAGTGCAAATTTTGCATCATACATGAACACTGAAGCTTTCTTT	CAWSANFASYMNTEAFF
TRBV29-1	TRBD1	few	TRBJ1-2	TGCAGCGGCGCAGGGGGCGATGGCTACACCTTC	CSGAGGDGYTF
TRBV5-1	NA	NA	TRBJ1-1	TGCGCCAGCATTGGGGATAACACTGAAGCTTTCTTT	CASIGDNTEAFF